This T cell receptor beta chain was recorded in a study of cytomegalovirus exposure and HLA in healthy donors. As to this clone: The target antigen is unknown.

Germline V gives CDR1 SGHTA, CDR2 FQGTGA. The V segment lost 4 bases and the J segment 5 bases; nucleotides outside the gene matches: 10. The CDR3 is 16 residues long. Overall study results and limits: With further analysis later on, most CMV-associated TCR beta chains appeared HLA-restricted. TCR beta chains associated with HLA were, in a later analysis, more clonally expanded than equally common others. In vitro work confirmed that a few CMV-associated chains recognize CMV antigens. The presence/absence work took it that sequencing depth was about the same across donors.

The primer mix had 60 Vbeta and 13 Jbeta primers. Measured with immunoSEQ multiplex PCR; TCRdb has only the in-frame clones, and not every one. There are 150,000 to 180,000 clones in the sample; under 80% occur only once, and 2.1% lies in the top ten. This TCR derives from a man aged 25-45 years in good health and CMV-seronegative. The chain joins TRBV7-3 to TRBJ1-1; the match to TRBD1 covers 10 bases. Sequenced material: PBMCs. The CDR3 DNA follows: TGTGCCAGCAGCTCCACCGGGACAGGGGTGGGGACTGAAGCTTTCTTT. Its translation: CASSSTGTGVGTEAFF.